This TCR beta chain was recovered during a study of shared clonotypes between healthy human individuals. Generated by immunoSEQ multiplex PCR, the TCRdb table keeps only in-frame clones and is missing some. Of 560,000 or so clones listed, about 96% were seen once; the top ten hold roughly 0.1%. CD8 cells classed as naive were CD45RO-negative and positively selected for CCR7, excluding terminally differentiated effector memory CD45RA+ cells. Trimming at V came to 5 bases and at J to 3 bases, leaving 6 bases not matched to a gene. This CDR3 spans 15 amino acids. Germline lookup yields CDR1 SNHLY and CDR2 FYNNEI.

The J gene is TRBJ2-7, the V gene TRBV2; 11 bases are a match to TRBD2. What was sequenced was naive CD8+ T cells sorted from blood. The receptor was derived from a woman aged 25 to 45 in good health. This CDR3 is CASSSPGLAVYEQYF. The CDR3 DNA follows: TGTGCCAGCAGTTCCCCGGGACTAGCGGTCTACGAGCAGTACTTC.